The sequence of this T cell receptor beta chain was determined in a study of T cell responses to AZD1222 COVID-19 vaccine. Overall study results and limits: Vaccine-associated CD4 TCRs spanned spike, dominant at 160-218 and 743-854. Donor demographics were predominantly white British with a female majority; clonal diversity may be underestimated. Every sample of the repertoires postdated the peak T cell response.

Deletions cut 6 bases from V and 4 bases from J, with 8 bases between. Germline V gives CDR1 MDHEN, CDR2 SYDVKM. The CDR3 covers 12 residues. As to this clone: The antigen is unknown.

Produced via immunoSEQ multiplex PCR; TCRdb's table is partial and in-frame only. The repertoire has roughly 160,000 clones, 90% to 95% of them found once; the top ten carry 0.64%. This sequence was found in an adult in good health. The sample here was peripheral blood, taken on day 0 of AZD1222 vaccination. The chain links TRBV28 to TRBJ2-3, with D unresolved. CDR3 region: CASRRDADTQYF. CDR3 DNA: TGTGCCAGCAGACGTGACGCAGATACGCAGTATTTT.